This TCR beta chain was obtained from a study of cytomegalovirus exposure and HLA in healthy donors. The CDR3 consists of 19 residues. With 6 bases removed from V and 0 bases from J, the gap between germline ends came to 21 bases. Germline CDR1 is SNHLY and CDR2 is FYNNEI. To note about this clone: Antigen unknown.

Amplification used 60 Vbeta primers and 13 Jbeta primers. Sequencing was performed with immunoSEQ multiplex PCR; in TCRdb, only in-frame clones are kept and a portion is missing. The sample contains roughly 150,000 clones, roughly three quarters of which appear only once. Healthy donors of bone marrow made up the group. Study-level points and caveats: TCR sequences were mostly rare, though some public TCRs occurred in many donors.

The specimen was PBMCs. The sequence was collected from a man aged 25-45 years in good health and CMV-seronegative. This rearrangement joins TRBV2 to TRBJ2-6; possibly TRBD2 for D (7 bases). CDR3 sequence: CASRGGRGTKASGANVLTF. The CDR3 coding sequence is TGTGCCAGCAGGGGGGGGAGGGGGACTAAGGCCTCTGGGGCCAACGTCCTGACTTTC.